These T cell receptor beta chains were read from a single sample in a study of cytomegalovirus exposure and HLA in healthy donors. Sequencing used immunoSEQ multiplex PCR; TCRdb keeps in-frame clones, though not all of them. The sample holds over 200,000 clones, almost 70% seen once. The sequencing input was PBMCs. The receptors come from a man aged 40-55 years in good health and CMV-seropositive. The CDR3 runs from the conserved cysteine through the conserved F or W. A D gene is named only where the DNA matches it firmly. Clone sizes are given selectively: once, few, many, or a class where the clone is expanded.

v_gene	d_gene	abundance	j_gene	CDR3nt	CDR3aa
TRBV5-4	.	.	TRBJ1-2	TGTGCCAGCAGCTACCGACAGGAATATGGCTACACCTTC	CASSYRQEYGYTF
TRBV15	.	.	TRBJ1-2	TGTGCCACCAGCAGAGATCGGGGTTCTGGTGGCTACACCTTC	CATSRDRGSGGYTF
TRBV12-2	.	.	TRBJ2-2	TGTGCAAGCCCAAGGGGTGGCACCGGGGAGCTGTTTTTT	CASPRGGTGELFF
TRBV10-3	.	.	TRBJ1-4	TGTGCCACCGCCGCAGGGGTTAATGAAAAACTGTTTTTT	CATAAGVNEKLFF
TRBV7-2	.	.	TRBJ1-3	TGTGCCAGCAGCTCCTATGCGAACACCATATATTTT	CASSSYANTIYF
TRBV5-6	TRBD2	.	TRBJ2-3	TGTGCCAGCTACCTGACTAGCGGGGGGCCCGGCACAGATACGCAGTATTTT	CASYLTSGGPGTDTQYF
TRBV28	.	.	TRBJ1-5	TGTGCCAGCAGTTTATGGGGCCAGCCCCAGCATTTT	CASSLWGQPQHF
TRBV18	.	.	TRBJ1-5	TGTGCCAGCTCACCATTTAGAGGAGACCTTAGCAATCAGCCCCAGCATTTT	CASSPFRGDLSNQPQHF
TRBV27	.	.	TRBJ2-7	TGTGCCAGCAGCGCTACTAGTCCCCCCTCCGACGAGCAGTACTTC	CASSATSPPSDEQYF
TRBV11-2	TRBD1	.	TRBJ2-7	TGTGCCAGCAGCACGGGACAGGGGTACGAGCAGTACTTC	CASSTGQGYEQYF
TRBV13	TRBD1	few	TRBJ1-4	TGTGCCAGCAGCCGGCCGTCCAGGGGGCGGCGGCCTAATGAAAAACTGTTTTTT	CASSRPSRGRRPNEKLFF
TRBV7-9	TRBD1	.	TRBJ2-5	TGTGCCAGCAGCGCCGGACAGGGAGTGGTGGAGACCCAGTACTTC	CASSAGQGVVETQYF
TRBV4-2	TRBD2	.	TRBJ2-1	TGTGCCAGCAGCCCTAGCGGGGGCGACTACAATGAGCAGTTCTTC	CASSPSGGDYNEQFF
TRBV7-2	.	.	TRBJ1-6	TGTGCCAGCAGCCCCTTTAATTCACCCCTCCACTTT	CASSPFNSPLHF
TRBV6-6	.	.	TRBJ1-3	TGTGCCAGCAGTTACTCGGGGCAGGGGTGGGGAAACACCATATATTTT	CASSYSGQGWGNTIYF
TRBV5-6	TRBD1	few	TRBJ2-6	TGTGCCAGCAGCTTCTCCGTAGGGGGCGCTGGGGCCAACGTCCTGACTTTC	CASSFSVGGAGANVLTF
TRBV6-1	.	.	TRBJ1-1	TGTGCCAGCATAGACAGAAGGAACACTGAAGCTTTCTTT	CASIDRRNTEAFF
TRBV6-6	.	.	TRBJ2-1	TGTGCCAGCACTCGTTCCGCCTACAATGAGCAGTTCTTC	CASTRSAYNEQFF
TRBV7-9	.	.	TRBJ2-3	TGTGCCAGCAGCACCAGCCGACTCCGGGACTGGCACCTCCGGGATACGCAGTATTTT	CASSTSRLRDWHLRDTQYF
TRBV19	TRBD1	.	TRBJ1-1	TGTGCCAGTAGGGGGTGGACAGGATCGAACACTGAAGCTTTCTTT	CASRGWTGSNTEAFF